This T cell receptor beta chain was captured by sequencing in a study of immune evolution from preneoplasia to lung adenocarcinoma. Findings of the study overall: Top clone frequencies peaked in normal lung, apparently declining through invasive adenocarcinoma.

Method: immunoSEQ multiplex PCR; TCRdb's copy keeps in-frame clones and lacks some. The sample has approximately 17,000 clones, approximately 86% seen once. This clone was counted once. The antigen remains undetermined. The germline CDR1 and CDR2 sequences are SGHDN and FVKESK. The CDR3 covers 15 residues. The V and J ends lost 1 base and 3 bases, in that order; junction bases with no gene match: 4. The sample was FFPE invasive lung adenocarcinoma tissue. This TCR was recovered from a person aged 65 to 79 with invasive lung adenocarcinoma. The chain couples TRBV14 to TRBJ1-2; 8 nucleotides align to TRBD1. CDR3 bases: TGTGCCAGCAGCCAAGGAACAGGGGGTTACTATGGCTACACCTTC. Its protein product is CASSQGTGGYYGYTF.